These 28 T cell receptor beta chains were all obtained from the same sample, sequenced in a study of T cell repertoires in cytomegalovirus infection. These TCRs' antigens remain unknown. TCRdb used MiXCR to reprocess the reads, holding one entry per CDR3 protein. The data hold around 770,000 distinct CDR3 sequences, with 25% to 35% observed a single time. This material consisted of cultured CD8+ T cells from PBMCs, taken from culture after CMV antigen stimulation. Receptors were obtained from a human donor in good health (CMV status not recorded). Some clones in this sample may be carry-over from other donors' samples.

This clonotype has a handful of counts. V and J are TRBV20-1 and TRBJ1-1; D perhaps matches TRBD1 (5 bases). Germline CDR1 is DFQATT and CDR2 is SNEGSKA (reference sequence). This CDR3 is 14 amino acids long. Trimming pared 5 bases from V and 7 bases from J, leaving 20 bases between. The CDR3 is CSAPRGEGPFEAFF. The DNA for the CDR3 is TGCAGTGCTCCTCGAGGGGAGGGTCCTTTTGAAGCTTTCTTT.

This clonotype was observed a handful of times. V usage is TRBV6-2 or TRBV6-3 and J usage is TRBJ2-1, with a weak D call TRBD2 (5 bases). Germline V gene sequence: CDR1 MNHEY, CDR2 SVGEGT. CDR3 length equals 15 residues. Trimming shortened V by 2 bases and J by 0 bases, and 8 bases separated the two germline ends. CDR3 residues: CASSYTGSSYNEQFF. The CDR3 DNA is TGTGCCAGCAGTTACACGGGGAGCTCCTACAATGAGCAGTTCTTC.

The DNA for the CDR3 is TGTGCCACACAGACAGGAGAGTATAGCAATCAGCCCCAGCATTTT. Translating it yields CATQTGEYSNQPQHF. The J gene is TRBJ1-5, the V gene TRBV19; TRBD1 is a possible D gene (6 bases). The CDR3 is 15 residues long. V lost 10 bases and J lost 0, with 16 bases in between. Germline CDR1 is LNHDA and CDR2 is SQIVND (reference sequence).

The genes are TRBV4-3 and TRBJ1-4; TRBD1 matches at 12 bases. CDR3 size: 19 residues. The junction had 13 bases not matched to a gene; V was cut back by 1 base and J by 7 bases. CDR1 and CDR2 from the germline V gene are LGHNA and YSLEER. CDR3 amino acids: CASSQGNSVRDRGLEKLFF. The CDR3 coding sequence is TGCGCCAGCAGCCAAGGAAATAGTGTCCGGGACAGGGGGCTTGAAAAACTGTTTTTT.

The gene calls are TRBV6-5 and TRBJ2-7, with 7 bases that match TRBD2. This CDR3 spans 13 amino acids. Germline CDR1 MNHEY, CDR2 SVGAGI. The trim removed 6 bases at V and 2 bases at J, leaving 4 bases unmatched. For the CDR3, the DNA is TGTGCCAGCAGCCACCGGGGGGCCTACGAGCAGTACTTC. Its protein product is CASSHRGAYEQYF.

This clonotype was observed a few times. The J gene is TRBJ2-7, the V gene TRBV7-9, with TRBD1 identical over 7 bases. Germline CDR1 and CDR2: SEHNR and FQNEAQ (reference sequence). CDR3 length: 13 residues. V dropped 6 bases and J dropped 5; count of bases not matched to a gene: 7. This CDR3 is CASRRSDRDEQYV. The CDR3 DNA is TGTGCCAGCAGAAGATCCGACAGGGACGAGCAGTACGTC.

This chain joins TRBV20-1 and TRBJ2-7, with 11 bases matching TRBD2. The CDR3 totals 16 residues. Germline lookup yields CDR1 DFQATT and CDR2 SNEGSKA (reference sequence). V lost 2 bases to trimming and J lost 0 bases; unmatched junction nucleotides: 6. CDR3 residues: CSARKLAGESSYEQYV. In nucleotides, the CDR3 is TGCAGTGCTAGAAAACTAGCGGGGGAGAGCTCCTACGAGCAGTACGTC.

V is TRBV7-9 and J is TRBJ1-1; TRBD1 matches at 10 bases. Germline CDR1 reads SEHNR; CDR2 reads FQNEAQ (reference sequence). The CDR3 is 14 amino acids. Trimming cost V 5 bases and J 8 bases; bases outside gene matches: 8. The CDR3 spells CASSGDRGLSEAFF. The CDR3, as DNA: TGTGCCAGCAGCGGGGACAGGGGCCTGTCGGAAGCTTTCTTT.

This chain links TRBV7-6 with TRBJ2-2, with 7 positions matching TRBD2. CDR1 and CDR2 from the germline V gene are SGHVS and FNYEAQ. The V gene end was trimmed by 1 base and the J gene end by 4 bases; junction bases not matched to a gene: 9. There are 17 residues in the CDR3. The chain's CDR3 is CASSLVVRRGITGELFF. DNA of the CDR3: TGTGCCAGCAGCTTAGTAGTTCGGCGGGGGATCACCGGGGAGCTGTTTTTT.

The genes are TRBV6-2 or TRBV6-3 and TRBJ2-7; D ambiguous. CDR3 size: 12 residues. Trimming took 10 bases from V and 6 from J, leaving 16 bases between them. CDR1 is MNHEY and CDR2 is SVGEGT in the germline V gene. CDR3 sequence: CATTPTGTEQYF. The CDR3 DNA sequence: TGTGCCACCACCCCCACCGGAACCGAGCAGTACTTC.

This sequence joins TRBV7-9 and TRBJ1-1, with D possibly being TRBD1 (6 bases). The CDR3 has 12 residues. V was cut by 4 bases and J by 11 bases, with 14 bases left in between. The V gene's germline CDR1 is SEHNR and CDR2 FQNEAQ (reference sequence). CDR3 sequence (DNA): TGTGCCAGCAGCTCGCAGGGGAAGTCCGCTTTCTTT. It is translated as CASSSQGKSAFF.

The chain joins TRBV6-5 to TRBJ2-1; perhaps D is TRBD1 or TRBD2 (5 bases each). The CDR3 covers 13 residues. Per germline, CDR1 MNHEY and CDR2 SVGAGI. V shed 6 bases and J shed 7 bases, with 13 bases lying between them. The CDR3 nucleotides are TGTGCCAGCAGGTCCCAGGGAGAAAATGAGCAGTTCTTC. Translating gives CASRSQGENEQFF.

In this sample, this clonotype turned up many times. The genes are TRBV7-6 and TRBJ1-5; 7 bases agree with TRBD1. Germline V gene lookup returns CDR1 SGHVS and CDR2 FNYEAQ. The CDR3 contains 16 residues. V lost 0 bases and J lost 2; bases outside the gene matches: 4. CDR3 region: CASSLATGQGNQPQHF. CDR3 DNA: TGTGCCAGCAGCTTAGCTACAGGACAGGGCAATCAGCCCCAGCATTTT.

The chain employs TRBV7-8 and TRBJ2-5, with a tentative D call TRBD1 (6 bases). The CDR3 extends over 15 amino acids. V lost 8 bases and J 0 bases, leaving 16 bases between the germline ends. Germline V lookup: CDR1 SGHVS, CDR2 FQNEAQ. The CDR3 is CASALVRDNQETQYF. DNA of the CDR3: TGTGCCAGCGCCTTGGTCCGGGACAACCAAGAGACCCAGTACTTC.

This chain uses TRBV6-2 or TRBV6-3 with TRBJ2-5, with a possible D match to TRBD1 (6 bases). The CDR3 has 14 residues. V was clipped by 7 bases and J by 5 bases, with 17 bases between them. Per germline, CDR1 MNHEY and CDR2 SVGEGT. CDR3 coding DNA: TGTGCCAGCAAAAGGCAGGGGATTGTCGAGACCCAGTACTTC. Translating it yields CASKRQGIVETQYF.

This clonotype was found a few times. This chain links TRBV7-3 with TRBJ1-1; the D gene is possibly TRBD1 (6 bases). The germline CDR1 and CDR2 sequences are SGHTA and FQGTGA. The CDR3 is 13 amino acids. V was shortened by 3 bases and J by 7 bases, with 12 bases between the two germline ends. CDR3 protein: CASSLSIQGEAFF. The CDR3 DNA reads as TGTGCCAGCAGCTTGAGTATACAGGGTGAAGCTTTCTTT.

The genes are TRBV2 and TRBJ1-1; D not certain. The CDR3 has 12 amino acids. The V gene lost 5 bases and the J gene lost 6 bases, with 10 bases spanning the gap. Germline loops: CDR1 SNHLY, CDR2 FYNNEI. The CDR3 coding sequence is TGTGCCAGCAGTCGACCCCGGCCTGAAGCTTTCTTT. It specifies CASSRPRPEAFF. The full variable domain, with the rest looked up from reference TRBV2 and TRBJ1-1, is EPEVTQTPSHQVTQMGQEVILRCVPISNHLYFYWYRQILGQKVEFLVSFYNNEISEKSEIFDDQFSVERPDGSNFTLKIRSTKLEDSAMYFCASSRPRPEAFFGQGTRLTVV.

V gene TRBV7-3 combines with J gene TRBJ1-1; no clear D. The V gene's germline CDR1 is SGHTA and CDR2 FQGTGA. The CDR3 runs 13 residues. The V end lost 0 bases, the J end lost 3 bases, and 5 bases lay between the germline ends. The CDR3 bases are TGTGCCAGCAGCTTAACCTACGACACTGAAGCTTTCTTT. Translated: CASSLTYDTEAFF.

This clonotype was seen a handful of times. The CDR3 spells CASSYRQGTNEKLFF. For the CDR3, the DNA is TGCGCCAGCAGCTATCGACAGGGGACTAATGAAAAACTGTTTTTT. The rearrangement links TRBV4-1 to TRBJ1-4; TRBD1 aligns across 8 bases. Unmatched junction bases numbered 4, after V lost 5 bases and J lost 2 bases. Per germline, CDR1 MGHRA and CDR2 YSYEKL. This CDR3 spans 15 amino acids.

This clonotype was detected only a few times. The gene calls are TRBV6-5 and TRBJ1-5; possible D gene TRBD1, 5 bases. V was cut by 7 bases and J by 3 bases, with 10 bases left in between. The CDR3 contains 13 residues. Germline CDR1 is MNHEY and CDR2 is SVGAGI. The DNA for the CDR3 is TGTGCCAGCACCCAGGGATACAATCAGCCCCAGCATTTT. Amino acids: CASTQGYNQPQHF.

This clonotype was counted a single time. The J gene is TRBJ1-1, the V gene TRBV29-1; D is perhaps TRBD1 (6 bases). This CDR3 is 11 amino acids long. V dropped 6 bases and J dropped 9 bases, with 14 bases sitting between them. CDR1 and CDR2 (germline): SQVTM, ANQGSEA. CDR3 loop: CSVPGQGQAFF. The CDR3 DNA reads as TGCAGCGTCCCGGGACAAGGGCAAGCTTTCTTT.

This clonotype was picked up a small number of times. The rearrangement uses TRBV12-3 or TRBV12-4 and TRBJ2-7, with a tentative D call TRBD1 (5 bases). The ends were cut back, 6 bases at V and 3 bases at J, with 15 bases in the middle. CDR3 length: 14 amino acids. The CDR3 loop reads CASSLLGHLYEQYF. In DNA, the CDR3 is TGTGCCAGCAGCCTATTAGGACACCTCTACGAGCAGTACTTC.

V and J are TRBV12-3 or TRBV12-4 and TRBJ1-2; maybe TRBD1 (5 bases). CDR3 length equals 15 residues. V lost 1 base and J lost 2, with 11 bases in between. The CDR3 nucleotides are TGTGCCAGCAGTTTAGGGGGGGTCGGGAACTATGGCTACACCTTC. This encodes CASSLGGVGNYGYTF.

The V and J genes are TRBV12-5 and TRBJ1-1; the match to TRBD1 covers 11 bases. The germline V gene encodes CDR1 LGHNT and CDR2 FRNRAP. V lost 3 bases to trimming and J lost 0 bases; unmatched junction nucleotides: 6. This CDR3 region has 17 residues. CDR3 sequence: CASGFRTGGDMNTEAFF. The CDR3 DNA reads as TGTGCTAGTGGTTTCAGGACAGGGGGCGACATGAACACTGAAGCTTTCTTT.

The table lists this clonotype with a few counts. The rearrangement uses TRBV7-2 and TRBJ2-3; no reliable D call. V was shortened by 1 base and J by 0 bases, with 14 bases between the two germline ends. Germline V gene sequence: CDR1 SGHTA, CDR2 FQGNSA. This CDR3 has 17 residues. The CDR3 DNA follows: TGTGCCAGCAGCTTAGTGGCAGGCCCGACTAGCACAGATACGCAGTATTTT. Protein product: CASSLVAGPTSTDTQYF.

V and J are TRBV7-9 and TRBJ2-5, with D uncertain. V was pared by 1 base and J by 7 bases, with 4 bases between. From germline, CDR1 is SEHNR and CDR2 FQNEAQ (reference sequence). The CDR3 spans 11 residues. The CDR3 nucleotides read TGTGCCAGCAGCTTAGAGTTGACCCAGTACTTC. The encoded protein is CASSLELTQYF.

The chain recombines TRBV27 with TRBJ2-7; TRBD2 is a possible D gene (6 bases). The CDR3 is 13 residues long. Trimming took off 3 bases at V and 3 bases at J, with 9 bases between the two ends. In germline, CDR1 is MNHEY, CDR2 SMNVEV (reference sequence). Written as DNA, the CDR3 is TGTGCCAGCAGTTTTCCGGGGGACTACGAGCAGTACTTC. It encodes CASSFPGDYEQYF.

This chain joins TRBV20-1 and TRBJ2-5; 7 bases fit TRBD1. V dropped 3 bases and J dropped 1; count of bases not matched to a gene: 2. In germline, CDR1 is DFQATT, CDR2 SNEGSKA (reference sequence). CDR3 size: 13 residues. The CDR3 bases are TGCAGTGCTAGTTGGGACAGCCAAGAGACCCAGTACTTC. It codes for CSASWDSQETQYF.